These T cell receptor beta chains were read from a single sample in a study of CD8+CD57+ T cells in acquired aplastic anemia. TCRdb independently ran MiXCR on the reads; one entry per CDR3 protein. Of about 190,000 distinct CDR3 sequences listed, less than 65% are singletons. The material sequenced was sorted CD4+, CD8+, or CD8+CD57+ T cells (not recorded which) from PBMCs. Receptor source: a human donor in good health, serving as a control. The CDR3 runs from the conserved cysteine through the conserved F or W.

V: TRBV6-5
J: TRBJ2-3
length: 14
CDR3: CASSYGTATDTQYF

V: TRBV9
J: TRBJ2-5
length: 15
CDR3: CASSVRGTGMETQYF

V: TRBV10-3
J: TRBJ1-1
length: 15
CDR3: CAISINRGGETEAFF

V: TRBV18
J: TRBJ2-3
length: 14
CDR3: CASSLRPFTDTQYF

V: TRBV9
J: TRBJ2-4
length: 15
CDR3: CASSVGGTMGNIQYF

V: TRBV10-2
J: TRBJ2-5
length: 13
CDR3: CASSESTLATQYF

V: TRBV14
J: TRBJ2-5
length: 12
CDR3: CASSSYQETQYF

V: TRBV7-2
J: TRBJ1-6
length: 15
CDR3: CASSTGQGYNSPLHF

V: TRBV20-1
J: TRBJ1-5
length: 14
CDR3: CSARVRDSNQPQHF

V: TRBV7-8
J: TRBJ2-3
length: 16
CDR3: CASSLGASGVTDTQYF

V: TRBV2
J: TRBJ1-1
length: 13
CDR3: CASSIDLNTEAFF